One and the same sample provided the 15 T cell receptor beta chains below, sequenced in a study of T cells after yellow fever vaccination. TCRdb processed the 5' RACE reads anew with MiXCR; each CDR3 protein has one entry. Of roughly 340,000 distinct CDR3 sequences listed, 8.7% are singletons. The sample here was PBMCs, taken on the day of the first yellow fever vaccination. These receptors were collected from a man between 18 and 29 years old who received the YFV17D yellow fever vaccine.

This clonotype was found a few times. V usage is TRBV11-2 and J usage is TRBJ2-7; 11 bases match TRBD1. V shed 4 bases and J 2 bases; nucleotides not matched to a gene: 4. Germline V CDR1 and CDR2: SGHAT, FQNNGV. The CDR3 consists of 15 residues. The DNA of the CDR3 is TGTGCCAGCAGCTCCGGGACAGGGGGAACCTACGAGCAGTACTTC. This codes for CASSSGTGGTYEQYF.

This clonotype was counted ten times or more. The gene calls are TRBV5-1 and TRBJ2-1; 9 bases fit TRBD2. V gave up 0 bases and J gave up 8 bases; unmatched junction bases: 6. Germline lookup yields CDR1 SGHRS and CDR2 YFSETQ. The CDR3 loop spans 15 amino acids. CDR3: CASSLVLSGGYEQFF. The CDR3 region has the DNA TGCGCCAGCAGCTTGGTTCTGAGCGGGGGGTATGAGCAGTTCTTC.

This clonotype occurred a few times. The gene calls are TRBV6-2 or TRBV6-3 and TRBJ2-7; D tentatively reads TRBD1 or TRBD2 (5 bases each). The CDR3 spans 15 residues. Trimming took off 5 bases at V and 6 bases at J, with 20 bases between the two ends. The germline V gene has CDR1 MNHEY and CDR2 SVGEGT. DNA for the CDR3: TGTGCCAGCAGTGACATCCAGGGTTCTGGGAGCGAGCAGTACGTC. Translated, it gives CASSDIQGSGSEQYV.

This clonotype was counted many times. The CDR3 nucleotides are TGTGCCAGCAGCCACCGAGGACTAGCGGCCGCGAACACCGGGGAGCTGTTTTTT. Translated: CASSHRGLAAANTGELFF. The genes are TRBV4-2 and TRBJ2-2; TRBD2 aligns across 10 bases. CDR3 length equals 18 residues. The V and J ends lost 3 bases and 0 bases, in that order; junction bases with no gene match: 7. Germline assignment: CDR1 LGHNA and CDR2 YNFKEQ.

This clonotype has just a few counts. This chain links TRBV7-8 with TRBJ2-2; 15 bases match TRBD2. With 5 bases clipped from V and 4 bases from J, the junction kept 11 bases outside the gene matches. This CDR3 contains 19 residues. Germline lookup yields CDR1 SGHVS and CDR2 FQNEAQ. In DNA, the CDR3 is TGTGCCAGCAGCCCACGAACGGGACTAGCGGGGGGTATCACCGGGGAGCTGTTTTTT. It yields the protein CASSPRTGLAGGITGELFF.

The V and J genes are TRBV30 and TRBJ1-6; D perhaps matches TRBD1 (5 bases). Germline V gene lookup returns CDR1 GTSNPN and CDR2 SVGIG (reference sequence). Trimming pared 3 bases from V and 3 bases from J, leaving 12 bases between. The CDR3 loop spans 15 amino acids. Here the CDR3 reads CAWRTGGYYNSPLHF. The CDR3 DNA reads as TGTGCCTGGAGGACTGGGGGGTACTATAATTCACCCCTCCACTTT.

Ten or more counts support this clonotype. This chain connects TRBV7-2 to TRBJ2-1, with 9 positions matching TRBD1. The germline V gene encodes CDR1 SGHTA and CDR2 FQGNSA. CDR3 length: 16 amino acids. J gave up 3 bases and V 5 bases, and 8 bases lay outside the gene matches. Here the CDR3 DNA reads TGTGCCAGCAGCGACCTAGGGACAGGGTACTACAATGAGCAGTTCTTC. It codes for CASSDLGTGYYNEQFF.

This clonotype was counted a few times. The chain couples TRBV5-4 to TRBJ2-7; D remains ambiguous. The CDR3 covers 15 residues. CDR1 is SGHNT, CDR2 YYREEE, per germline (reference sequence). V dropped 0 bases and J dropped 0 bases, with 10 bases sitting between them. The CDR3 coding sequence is TGTGCCAGCAGCTTGGATGGCAGGAGCTCCTACGAGCAGTACGTC. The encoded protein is CASSLDGRSSYEQYV.

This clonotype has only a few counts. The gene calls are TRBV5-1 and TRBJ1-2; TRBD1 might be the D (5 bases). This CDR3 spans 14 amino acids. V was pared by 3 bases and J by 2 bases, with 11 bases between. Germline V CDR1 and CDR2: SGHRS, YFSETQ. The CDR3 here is CASSSGGSNYGYTF. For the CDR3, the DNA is TGCGCCAGCAGCTCCGGGGGATCCAACTATGGCTACACCTTC. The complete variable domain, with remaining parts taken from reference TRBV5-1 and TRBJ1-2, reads KAGVTQTPRYLIKTRGQQVTLSCSPISGHRSVSWYQQTPGQGLQFLFEYFSETQRNKGNFPGRFSGRQFSNSRSEMNVSTLELGDSALYLCASSSGGSNYGYTFGSGTRLTVV.

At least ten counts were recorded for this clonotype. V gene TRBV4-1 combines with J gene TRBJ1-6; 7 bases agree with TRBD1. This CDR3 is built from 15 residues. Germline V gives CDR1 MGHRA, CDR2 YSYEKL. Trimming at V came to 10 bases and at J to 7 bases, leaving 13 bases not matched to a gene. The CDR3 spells CATRQGGGINSPLHF. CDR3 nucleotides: TGCGCCACCCGACAGGGAGGGGGGATAAATTCACCCCTCCACTTT.

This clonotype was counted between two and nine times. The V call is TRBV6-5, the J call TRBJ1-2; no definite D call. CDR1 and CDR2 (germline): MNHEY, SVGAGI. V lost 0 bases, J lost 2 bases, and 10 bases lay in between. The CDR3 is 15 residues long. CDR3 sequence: CASSYSVGLNYGYTF. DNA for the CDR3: TGTGCCAGCAGTTACTCTGTCGGGCTAAACTATGGCTACACCTTC.

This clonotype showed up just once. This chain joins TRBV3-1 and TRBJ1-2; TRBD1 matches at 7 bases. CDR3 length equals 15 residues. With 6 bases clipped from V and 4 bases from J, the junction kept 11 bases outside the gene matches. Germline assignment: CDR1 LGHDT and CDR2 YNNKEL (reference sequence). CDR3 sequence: CASRPNRGSSYGYTF. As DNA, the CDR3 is TGTGCCAGCAGACCTAACAGGGGTTCTAGCTATGGCTACACCTTC.

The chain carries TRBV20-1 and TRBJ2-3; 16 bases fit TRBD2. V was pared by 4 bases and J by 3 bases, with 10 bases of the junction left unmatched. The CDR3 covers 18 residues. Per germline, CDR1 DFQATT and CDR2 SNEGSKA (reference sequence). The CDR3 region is CSAKWGLAGGRGTDTQYF. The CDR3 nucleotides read TGCAGTGCTAAATGGGGACTAGCGGGGGGGCGCGGAACAGATACGCAGTATTTT.

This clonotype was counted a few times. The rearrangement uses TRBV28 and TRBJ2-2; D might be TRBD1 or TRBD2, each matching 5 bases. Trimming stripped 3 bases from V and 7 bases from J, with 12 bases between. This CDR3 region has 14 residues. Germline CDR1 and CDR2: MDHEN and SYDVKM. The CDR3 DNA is TGTGCCAGCAGTTTCATGTGGGGGAACGGGGAGCTGTTTTTT. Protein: CASSFMWGNGELFF.

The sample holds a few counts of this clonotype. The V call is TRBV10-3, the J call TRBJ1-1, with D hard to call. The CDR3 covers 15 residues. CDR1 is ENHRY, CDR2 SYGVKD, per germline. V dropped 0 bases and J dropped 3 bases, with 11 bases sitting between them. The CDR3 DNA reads TGTGCCATCAGTGAGTCAACGTCGAGCGACACTGAAGCTTTCTTT. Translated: CAISESTSSDTEAFF.